Each of the 11 T cell receptor beta chains below was sequenced from the same sample in a study of T cell repertoires in cytomegalovirus infection. These receptors have no identified antigens. TCRdb fed the reads into MiXCR, producing one record per CDR3 protein. Counted here are about a million distinct CDR3 sequences, approximately 30% occurring once; the ten biggest clones make up roughly 12%. The sample consisted of cultured CD8+ T cells from PBMCs, taken from culture after CMV antigen stimulation. All receptors come from a human donor in good health (CMV status not recorded). Some clones in this sample may be carry-over from other donors' samples.

On this clonotype: Compared with germline, one end of the junction differs, possibly owing to a read error. The genes are TRBV7-7 and TRBJ2-5; the D gene is possibly TRBD2 (5 bases). The germline V gene encodes CDR1 SSHAT and CDR2 FNYEAQ (reference sequence). The CDR3 sequence is 15 residues long. CDR3 in amino acids: CASSEGGGLQETQYF. The CDR3 DNA reads TGTGCTAGCAGCGAAGGCGGAGGCCTACAAGAGACCCAGTACTTC.

This clonotype occurred many times. The chain uses TRBV4-1 and TRBJ1-6, with no clear D. The V and J ends lost 1 base and 0 bases respectively, with 7 bases between them. This CDR3 has 16 residues. Germline V gene lookup returns CDR1 MGHRA and CDR2 YSYEKL. The CDR3 nucleotides read TGCGCCAGCAGCCAAGTTGGGAGCTCCTATAATTCACCCCTCCACTTT. Encoded protein: CASSQVGSSYNSPLHF.

This clonotype was seen ten or more times. The rearrangement links TRBV7-2 to TRBJ2-7; TRBD2 is a possible D gene (5 bases). The V gene's germline CDR1 is SGHTA and CDR2 FQGNSA. The germline V and J ends were trimmed by 5 bases and 7 bases, with 15 bases remaining between them. The CDR3 has 13 residues. The CDR3 here is CASSPSATREQYF. Here the CDR3 DNA reads TGTGCCAGCAGCCCCTCGGCTACTAGGGAGCAGTACTTC. The variable domain in full, with the rest retrieved from reference TRBV7-2 and TRBJ2-7, is GAGVSQSPSNKVTEKGKDVELRCDPISGHTALYWYRQSLGQGLEFLIYFQGNSAPDKSGLPSDRFSAERTGGSVSTLTIQRTQQEDSAVYLCASSPSATREQYFGPGTRLTVT.

On this clonotype itself: Germline and junction disagree at one end, which may indicate a read error. The J gene is TRBJ2-7, the V gene TRBV10-3; a possible D gene is TRBD1 (6 bases). The CDR3 extends over 15 amino acids. In germline, CDR1 is ENHRY, CDR2 SYGVKD. In DNA form, the CDR3 reads TGTGCCATCAGTGAGCCCAGGACAGTCCCCCCCATCCCTCACTTC. As protein: CAISEPRTVPPIPHF.

This clonotype was picked up a small number of times. V usage is TRBV12-3 or TRBV12-4 and J usage is TRBJ2-3, with TRBD2 as a possible D gene (5 bases). The length of the CDR3 is 15 residues. The V gene lost 7 bases and the J gene lost 2 bases, with 16 bases spanning the gap. As DNA, the CDR3 is TGTGCCAGCAAGTCCCCCCACGGGGACACAGATACGCAGTATTTT. Protein product: CASKSPHGDTDTQYF.

The chain is built from TRBV14 and TRBJ2-2; D call uncertain. Trimming removed 1 base at V and 7 bases at J, with 10 bases between. The CDR3 length is 14 residues. Per germline, CDR1 SGHDN and CDR2 FVKESK. The CDR3 reads CASSQGSYLGELFF. Written as DNA, the CDR3 is TGTGCCAGCAGCCAAGGGTCCTACCTCGGGGAGCTGTTTTTT.

This clonotype was found a few times. The junction shows a germline mismatch at one end, possibly a read error. The chain employs TRBV6-1 and TRBJ2-7, with 11 positions matching TRBD2. Germline values: CDR1 MNHNS, CDR2 SASEGT. This CDR3 is 13 amino acids long. The DNA for the CDR3 is TGTGCCAGCAGTGCCACTAGCGGGGGTCCCGGGGACTTC. The encoded protein is CASSATSGGPGDF.

This clonotype was recorded many times. The V call is TRBV7-2, the J call TRBJ2-5; tentative D call: TRBD2 (6 bases). This CDR3 contains 16 residues. Germline lookup yields CDR1 SGHTA and CDR2 FQGNSA. V was pared by 5 bases and J by 0 bases, with 16 bases between. The CDR3 nucleotides read TGTGCCAGCAGCCCTCTGGGGCGGGGTTACCAAGAGACCCAGTACTTC. Translation: CASSPLGRGYQETQYF. Drawing the rest from reference TRBV7-2 and TRBJ2-5, the complete variable domain is GAGVSQSPSNKVTEKGKDVELRCDPISGHTALYWYRQSLGQGLEFLIYFQGNSAPDKSGLPSDRFSAERTGGSVSTLTIQRTQQEDSAVYLCASSPLGRGYQETQYFGPGTRLLVL.

The chain combines TRBV6-6 with TRBJ2-7, with D uncertain. The CDR3 has 13 amino acids. Germline CDR1 MNHNY, CDR2 SVGAGI (reference sequence). Deletions cut 5 bases from V and 2 bases from J, with 10 bases between. In DNA form, the CDR3 reads TGTGCCAGCAGTGTCCATCTACCCTACGAGCAGTACGTC. As protein: CASSVHLPYEQYV.

The rearrangement uses TRBV28 and TRBJ2-7, with TRBD2 as a possible D gene (6 bases). Trimming left V 5 bases short and J 7 bases short, with 12 bases between. The CDR3 covers 12 residues. The germline gives CDR1 MDHEN, CDR2 SYDVKM. In DNA form, the CDR3 reads TGTGCCAGCAGTACCTCCCGGGGGGAGCAGTACGTC. It yields the protein CASSTSRGEQYV.

About this clonotype: A much larger clone sits a single nucleotide away, making a read error possible. The chain joins TRBV6-6 to TRBJ1-4, with no clear D. The germline V and J ends were trimmed by 6 bases and 8 bases, with 16 bases remaining between them. The CDR3 is 14 amino acids. Germline CDR1 reads MNHNY; CDR2 reads SVGAGI (reference sequence). The CDR3 here is CASSCGPQREKLFF. The CDR3, as DNA: TGTGCCAGCAGCTGCGGTCCTCAACGGGAAAAACTGTTTTTT.